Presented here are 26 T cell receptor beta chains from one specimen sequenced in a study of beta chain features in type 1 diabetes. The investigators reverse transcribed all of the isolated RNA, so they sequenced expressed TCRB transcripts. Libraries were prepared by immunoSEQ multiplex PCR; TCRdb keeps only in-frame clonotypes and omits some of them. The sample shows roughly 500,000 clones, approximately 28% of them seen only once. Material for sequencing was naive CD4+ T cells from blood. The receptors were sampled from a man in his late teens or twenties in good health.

CDR3 protein: CASSPQVETQYF. CDR3 sequence (DNA): TGTGCCAGCAGCCCGCAAGTAGAGACCCAGTACTTC. This chain links TRBV7-8 with TRBJ2-5; D is uncertain. V gave up 5 bases and J gave up 4 bases, with 8 bases separating them. This CDR3 spans 12 amino acids. CDR1 and CDR2 (germline): SGHVS, FQNEAQ.

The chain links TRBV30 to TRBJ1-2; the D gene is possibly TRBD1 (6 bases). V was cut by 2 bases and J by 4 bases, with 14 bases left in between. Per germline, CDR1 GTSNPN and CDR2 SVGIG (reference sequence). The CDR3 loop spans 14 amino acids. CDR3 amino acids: CAWSQTGLVYGYTF. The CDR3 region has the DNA TGTGCCTGGAGTCAAACAGGGTTGGTCTATGGCTACACCTTC.

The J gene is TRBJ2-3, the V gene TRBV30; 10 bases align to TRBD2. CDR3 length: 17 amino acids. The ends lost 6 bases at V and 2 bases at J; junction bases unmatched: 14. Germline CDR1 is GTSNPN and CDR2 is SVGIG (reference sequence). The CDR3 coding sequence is TGTGCCTGCCCCCGGCGAGCGGGAGGGCCCCTCACAGATACGCAGTATTTT. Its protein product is CACPRRAGGPLTDTQYF.

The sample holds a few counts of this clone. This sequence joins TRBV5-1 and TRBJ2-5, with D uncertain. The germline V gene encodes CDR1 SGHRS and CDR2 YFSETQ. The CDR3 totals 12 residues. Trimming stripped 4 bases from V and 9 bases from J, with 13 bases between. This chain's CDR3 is CASSIDPDAQYF. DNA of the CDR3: TGCGCCAGCAGCATCGATCCGGATGCCCAGTACTTC.

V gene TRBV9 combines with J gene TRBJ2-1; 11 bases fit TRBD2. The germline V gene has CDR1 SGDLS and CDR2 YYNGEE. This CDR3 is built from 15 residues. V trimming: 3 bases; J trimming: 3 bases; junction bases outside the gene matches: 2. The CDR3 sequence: CASSGGTSGYNEQFF. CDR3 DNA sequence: TGTGCCAGCAGCGGAGGGACTAGCGGCTACAATGAGCAGTTCTTC. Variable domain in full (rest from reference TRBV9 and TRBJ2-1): DSGVTQTPKHLITATGQRVTLRCSPRSGDLSVYWYQQSLDQGLQFLIQYYNGEERAKGNILERFSAQQFPDLHSELNLSSLELGDSALYFCASSGGTSGYNEQFFGPGTRLTVL.

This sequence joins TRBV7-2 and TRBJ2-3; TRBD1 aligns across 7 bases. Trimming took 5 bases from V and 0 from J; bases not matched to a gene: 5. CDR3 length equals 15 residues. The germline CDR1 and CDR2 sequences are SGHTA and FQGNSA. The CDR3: CASSRRQGSTDTQYF. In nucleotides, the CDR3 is TGTGCCAGCAGCCGTAGACAGGGCAGCACAGATACGCAGTATTTT. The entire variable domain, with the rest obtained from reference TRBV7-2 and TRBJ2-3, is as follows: GAGVSQSPSNKVTEKGKDVELRCDPISGHTALYWYRQSLGQGLEFLIYFQGNSAPDKSGLPSDRFSAERTGGSVSTLTIQRTQQEDSAVYLCASSRRQGSTDTQYFGPGTRLTVL.

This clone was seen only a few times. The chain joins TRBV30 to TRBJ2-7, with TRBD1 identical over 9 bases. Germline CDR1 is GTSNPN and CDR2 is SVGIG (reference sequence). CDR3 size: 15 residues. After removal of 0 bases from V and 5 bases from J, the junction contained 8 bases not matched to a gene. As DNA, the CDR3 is TGTGCCTGGAGTGTCGGGACAGGGACACTAGACGAGCAGTACTTC. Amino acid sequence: CAWSVGTGTLDEQYF.

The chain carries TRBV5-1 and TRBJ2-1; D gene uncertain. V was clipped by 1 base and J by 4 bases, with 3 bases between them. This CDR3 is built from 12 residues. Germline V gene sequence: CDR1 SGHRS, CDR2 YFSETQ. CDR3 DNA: TGCGCCAGCAGCTTGCCATACAATGAGCAGTTCTTC. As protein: CASSLPYNEQFF.

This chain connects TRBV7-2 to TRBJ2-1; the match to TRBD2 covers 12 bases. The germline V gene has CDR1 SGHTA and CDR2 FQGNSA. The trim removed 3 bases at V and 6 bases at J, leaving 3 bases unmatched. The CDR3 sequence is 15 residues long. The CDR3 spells CASSLTSGSGNEQFF. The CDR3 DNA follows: TGTGCCAGCAGCTTGACTAGCGGGAGCGGCAATGAGCAGTTCTTC.

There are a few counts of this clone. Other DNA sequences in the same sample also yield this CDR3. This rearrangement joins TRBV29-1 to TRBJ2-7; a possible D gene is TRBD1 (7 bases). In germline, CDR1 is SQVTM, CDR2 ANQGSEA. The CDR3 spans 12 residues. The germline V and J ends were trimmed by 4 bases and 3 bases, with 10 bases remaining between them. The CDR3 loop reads CSVAGGGYEQYF. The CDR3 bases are TGCAGCGTTGCAGGGGGAGGCTACGAGCAGTACTTC.

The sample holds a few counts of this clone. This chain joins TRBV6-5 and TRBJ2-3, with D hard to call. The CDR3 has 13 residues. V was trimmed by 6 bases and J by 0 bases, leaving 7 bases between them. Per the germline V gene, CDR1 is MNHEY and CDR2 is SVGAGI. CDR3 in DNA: TGTGCCAGCAGGCCCGCTAGCACAGATACGCAGTATTTT. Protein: CASRPASTDTQYF.

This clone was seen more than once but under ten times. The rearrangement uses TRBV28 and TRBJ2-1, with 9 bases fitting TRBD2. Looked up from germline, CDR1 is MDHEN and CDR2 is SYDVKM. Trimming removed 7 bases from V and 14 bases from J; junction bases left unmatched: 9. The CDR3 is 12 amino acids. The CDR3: CASKQGGLAKFF. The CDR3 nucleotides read TGTGCCAGCAAACAAGGGGGACTAGCTAAGTTCTTC.

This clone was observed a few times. CDR3 amino acids: CASSPWGGRDEKLFF. In DNA, the CDR3 is TGCGCCAGCAGCCCCTGGGGCGGTCGGGATGAAAAACTGTTTTTT. The rearrangement uses TRBV4-1 and TRBJ1-4; a possible D gene is TRBD1 (5 bases). The CDR3 contains 15 residues. Trimming pared 4 bases from V and 6 bases from J, leaving 15 bases between. Looked up from germline, CDR1 is MGHRA and CDR2 is YSYEKL.

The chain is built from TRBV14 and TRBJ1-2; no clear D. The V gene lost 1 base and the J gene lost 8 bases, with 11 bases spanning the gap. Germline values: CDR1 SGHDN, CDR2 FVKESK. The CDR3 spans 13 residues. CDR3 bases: TGTGCCAGCAGCCAAGTTCGGGGTCGGGGCTACACCTTC. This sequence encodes CASSQVRGRGYTF.

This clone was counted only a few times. The CDR3 DNA follows: TGCAGCGTTGAAGTATGGGGTACTGAAGCTTTCTTT. Protein: CSVEVWGTEAFF. This sequence joins TRBV29-1 and TRBJ1-1; D remains unclear. Trimming removed 1 base from V and 5 bases from J, with 8 bases in between. Germline V gene data show CDR1 as SQVTM and CDR2 as ANQGSEA. CDR3 size: 12 residues.

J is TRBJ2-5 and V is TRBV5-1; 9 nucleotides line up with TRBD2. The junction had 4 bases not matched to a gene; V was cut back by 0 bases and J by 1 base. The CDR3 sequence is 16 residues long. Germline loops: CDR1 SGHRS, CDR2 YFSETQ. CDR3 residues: CASSLASSGVQETQYF. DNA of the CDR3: TGCGCCAGCAGCTTGGCGTCTAGCGGGGTCCAAGAGACCCAGTACTTC.

CDR3 coding DNA: TGTGCCAGCAGCTCAGAAGGGACCCGGGGTGCTTTCTTT. It encodes CASSSEGTRGAFF. The chain combines TRBV7-9 with TRBJ1-1; D may be TRBD1 (5 bases). Germline lookup yields CDR1 SEHNR and CDR2 FQNEAQ (reference sequence). The CDR3 contains 13 residues. Between the trimmed V and J ends, which lost 4 bases and 11 bases, there was a span of 17 bases.

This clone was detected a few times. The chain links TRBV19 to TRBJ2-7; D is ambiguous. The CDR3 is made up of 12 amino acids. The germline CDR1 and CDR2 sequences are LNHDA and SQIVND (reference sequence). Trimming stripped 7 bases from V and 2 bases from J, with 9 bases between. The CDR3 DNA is TGTGCCAGTAATGGACCACCCTACGAGCAGTACTTC. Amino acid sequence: CASNGPPYEQYF. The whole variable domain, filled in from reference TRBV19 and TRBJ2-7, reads DGGITQSPKYLFRKEGQNVTLSCEQNLNHDAMYWYRQDPGQGLRLIYYSQIVNDFQKGDIAEGYSVSREKKESFPLTVTSAQKNPTAFYLCASNGPPYEQYFGPGTRLTVT.

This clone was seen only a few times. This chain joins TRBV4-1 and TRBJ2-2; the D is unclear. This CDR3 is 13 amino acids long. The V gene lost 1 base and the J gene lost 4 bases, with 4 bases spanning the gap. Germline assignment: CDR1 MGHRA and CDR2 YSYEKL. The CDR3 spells CASSQVSTGELFF. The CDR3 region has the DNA TGCGCCAGCAGCCAAGTTTCCACCGGGGAGCTGTTTTTT.

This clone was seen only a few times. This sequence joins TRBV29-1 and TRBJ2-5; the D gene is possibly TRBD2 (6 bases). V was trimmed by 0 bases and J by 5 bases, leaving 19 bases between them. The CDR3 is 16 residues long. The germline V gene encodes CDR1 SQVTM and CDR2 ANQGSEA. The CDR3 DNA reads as TGCAGCGTTGAAGATTTTTGGGGGGAAAGAAAGGAGACCCAGTACTTC. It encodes CSVEDFWGERKETQYF.

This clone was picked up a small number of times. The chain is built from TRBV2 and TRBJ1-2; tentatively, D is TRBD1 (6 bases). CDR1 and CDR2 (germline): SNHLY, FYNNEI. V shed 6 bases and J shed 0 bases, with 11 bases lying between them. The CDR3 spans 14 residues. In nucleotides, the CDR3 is TGTGCCAGCAGCCGGGACACCTCTAACTATGGCTACACCTTC. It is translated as CASSRDTSNYGYTF.

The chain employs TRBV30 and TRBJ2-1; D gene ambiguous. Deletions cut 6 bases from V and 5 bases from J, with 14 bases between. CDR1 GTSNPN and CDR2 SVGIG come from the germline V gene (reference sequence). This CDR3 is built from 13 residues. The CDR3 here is CACSSPPNNEQFF. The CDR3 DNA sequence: TGTGCCTGTAGTAGCCCGCCGAACAATGAGCAGTTCTTC.

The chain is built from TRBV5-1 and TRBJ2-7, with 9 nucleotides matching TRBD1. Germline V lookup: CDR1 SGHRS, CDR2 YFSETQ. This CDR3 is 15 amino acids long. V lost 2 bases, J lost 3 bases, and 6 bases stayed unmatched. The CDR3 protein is CASSLGLGQGYEQYF. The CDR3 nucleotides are TGCGCCAGCAGCTTAGGGTTGGGACAGGGCTACGAGCAGTACTTC. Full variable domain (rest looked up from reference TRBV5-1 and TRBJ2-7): KAGVTQTPRYLIKTRGQQVTLSCSPISGHRSVSWYQQTPGQGLQFLFEYFSETQRNKGNFPGRFSGRQFSNSRSEMNVSTLELGDSALYLCASSLGLGQGYEQYFGPGTRLTVT.

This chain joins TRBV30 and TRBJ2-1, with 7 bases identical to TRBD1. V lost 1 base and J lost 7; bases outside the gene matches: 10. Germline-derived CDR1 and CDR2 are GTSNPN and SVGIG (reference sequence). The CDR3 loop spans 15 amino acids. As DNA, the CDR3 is TGTGCCTGGAGTGCGCGCCGACAGGGCCCTAATGAGCAGTTCTTC. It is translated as CAWSARRQGPNEQFF.

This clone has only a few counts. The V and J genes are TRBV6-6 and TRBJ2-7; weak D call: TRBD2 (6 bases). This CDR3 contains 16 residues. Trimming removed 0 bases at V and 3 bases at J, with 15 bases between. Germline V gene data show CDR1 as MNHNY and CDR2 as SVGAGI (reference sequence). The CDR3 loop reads CASSYSWSGTDYEQYF. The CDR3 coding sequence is TGTGCCAGCAGTTACTCGTGGTCGGGGACTGACTACGAGCAGTACTTC.

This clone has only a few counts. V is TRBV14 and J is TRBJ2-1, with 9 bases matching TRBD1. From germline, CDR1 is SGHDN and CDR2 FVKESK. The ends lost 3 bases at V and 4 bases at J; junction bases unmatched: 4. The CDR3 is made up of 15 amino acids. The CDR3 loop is CASSHHRGPYNEQFF. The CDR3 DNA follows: TGTGCCAGCAGCCACCACAGGGGGCCGTACAATGAGCAGTTCTTC.